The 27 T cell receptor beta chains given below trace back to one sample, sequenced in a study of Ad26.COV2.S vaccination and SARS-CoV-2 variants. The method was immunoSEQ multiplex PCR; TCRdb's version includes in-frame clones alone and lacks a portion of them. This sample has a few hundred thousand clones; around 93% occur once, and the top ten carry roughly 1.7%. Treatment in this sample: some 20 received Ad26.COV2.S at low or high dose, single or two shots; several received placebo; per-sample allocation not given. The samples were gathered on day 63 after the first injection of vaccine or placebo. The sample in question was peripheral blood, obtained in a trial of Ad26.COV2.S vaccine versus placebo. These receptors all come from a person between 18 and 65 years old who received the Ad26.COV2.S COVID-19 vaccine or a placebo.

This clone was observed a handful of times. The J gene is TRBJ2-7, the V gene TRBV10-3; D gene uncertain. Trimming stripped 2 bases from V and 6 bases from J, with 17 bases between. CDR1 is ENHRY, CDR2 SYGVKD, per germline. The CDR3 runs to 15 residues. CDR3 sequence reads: CAISEPRGSAGEQYF. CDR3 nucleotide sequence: TGTGCCATCAGTGAGCCCCGAGGCTCGGCCGGCGAGCAGTACTTC.

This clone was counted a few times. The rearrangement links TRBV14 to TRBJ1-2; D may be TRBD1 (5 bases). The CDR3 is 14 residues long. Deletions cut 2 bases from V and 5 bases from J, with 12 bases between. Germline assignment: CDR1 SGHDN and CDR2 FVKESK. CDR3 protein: CASSQSRTSYGYTF. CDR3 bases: TGTGCCAGCAGCCAATCCCGGACATCGTATGGCTACACCTTC.

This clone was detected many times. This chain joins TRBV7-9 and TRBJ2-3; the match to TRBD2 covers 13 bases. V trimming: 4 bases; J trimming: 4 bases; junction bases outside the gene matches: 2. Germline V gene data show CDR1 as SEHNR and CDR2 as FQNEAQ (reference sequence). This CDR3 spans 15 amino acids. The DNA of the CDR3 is TGTGCCAGCAGCTCCGGGACTAGCGGGGCAGATACGCAGTATTTT. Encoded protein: CASSSGTSGADTQYF.

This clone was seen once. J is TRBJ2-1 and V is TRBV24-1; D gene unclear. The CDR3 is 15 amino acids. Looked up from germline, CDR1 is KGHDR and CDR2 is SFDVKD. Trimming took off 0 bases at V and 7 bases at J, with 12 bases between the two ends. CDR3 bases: TGTGCCACCAGTGATTTGCCGGGTCCGATAAATGAGCAGTTCTTC. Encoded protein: CATSDLPGPINEQFF.

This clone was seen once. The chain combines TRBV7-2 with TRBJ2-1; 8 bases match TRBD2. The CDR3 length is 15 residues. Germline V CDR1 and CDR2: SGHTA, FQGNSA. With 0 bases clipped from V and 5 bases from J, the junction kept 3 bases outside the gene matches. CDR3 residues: CASSLARGAHNEQFF. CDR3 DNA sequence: TGTGCCAGCAGCTTAGCGCGGGGGGCCCACAATGAGCAGTTCTTC. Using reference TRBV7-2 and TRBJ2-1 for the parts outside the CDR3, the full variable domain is GAGVSQSPSNKVTEKGKDVELRCDPISGHTALYWYRQSLGQGLEFLIYFQGNSAPDKSGLPSDRFSAERTGGSVSTLTIQRTQQEDSAVYLCASSLARGAHNEQFFGPGTRLTVL.

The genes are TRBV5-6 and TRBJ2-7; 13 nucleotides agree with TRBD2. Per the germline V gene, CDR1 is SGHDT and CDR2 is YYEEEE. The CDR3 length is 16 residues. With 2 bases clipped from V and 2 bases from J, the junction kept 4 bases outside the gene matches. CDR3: CASSFPGLAGAYEQYF. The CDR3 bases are TGTGCCAGCAGCTTCCCCGGACTAGCGGGGGCCTACGAGCAGTACTTC. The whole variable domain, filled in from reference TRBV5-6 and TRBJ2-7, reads DAGVTQSPTHLIKTRGQQVTLRCSPKSGHDTVSWYQQALGQGPQFIFQYYEEEERQRGNFPDRFSGHQFPNYSSELNVNALLLGDSALYLCASSFPGLAGAYEQYFGPGTRLTVT.

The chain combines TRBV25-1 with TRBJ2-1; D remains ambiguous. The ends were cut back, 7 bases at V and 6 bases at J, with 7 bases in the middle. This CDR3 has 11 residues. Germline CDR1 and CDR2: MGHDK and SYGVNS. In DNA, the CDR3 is TGTGCCAGCACCCGGGTCAATGAGCAGTTCTTC. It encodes CASTRVNEQFF. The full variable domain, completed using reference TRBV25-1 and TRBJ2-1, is EADIYQTPRYLVIGTGKKITLECSQTMGHDKMYWYQQDPGMELHLIHYSYGVNSTEKGDLSSESTVSRIRTEHFPLTLESARPSHTSQYLCASTRVNEQFFGPGTRLTVL.

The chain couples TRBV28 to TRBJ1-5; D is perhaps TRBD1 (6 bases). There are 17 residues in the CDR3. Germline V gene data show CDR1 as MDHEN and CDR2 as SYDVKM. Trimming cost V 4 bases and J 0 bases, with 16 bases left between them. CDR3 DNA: TGTGCCAGCAGTTCTGTGACAGGCTTGTATAGCAATCAGCCCCAGCATTTT. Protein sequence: CASSSVTGLYSNQPQHF.

The CDR3 DNA reads TGTGCCAGCAGTCCCCCGGGGGGTGGGAAGACCCAGTACTTC. Protein: CASSPPGGGKTQYF. The rearrangement links TRBV6-2 or TRBV6-3 to TRBJ2-5; TRBD2 matches 7 bases. The CDR3 is 14 residues long. V gave up 5 bases and J gave up 6 bases; unmatched junction bases: 9. CDR1 is MNHEY, CDR2 SVGEGT, per germline.

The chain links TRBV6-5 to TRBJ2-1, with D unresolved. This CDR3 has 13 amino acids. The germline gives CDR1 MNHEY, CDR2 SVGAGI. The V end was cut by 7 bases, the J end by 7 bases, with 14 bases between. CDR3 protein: CASIPAGFNEQFF. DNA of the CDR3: TGTGCCAGCATTCCTGCAGGTTTTAATGAGCAGTTCTTC.

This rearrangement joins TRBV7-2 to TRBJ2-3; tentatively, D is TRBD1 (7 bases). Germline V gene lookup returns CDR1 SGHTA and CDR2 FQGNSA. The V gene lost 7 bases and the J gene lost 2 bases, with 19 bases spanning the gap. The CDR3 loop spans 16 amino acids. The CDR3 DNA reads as TGTGCCAGCACCCGGGACAGCGGGCCACTCACAGATACGCAGTATTTT. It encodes CASTRDSGPLTDTQYF.

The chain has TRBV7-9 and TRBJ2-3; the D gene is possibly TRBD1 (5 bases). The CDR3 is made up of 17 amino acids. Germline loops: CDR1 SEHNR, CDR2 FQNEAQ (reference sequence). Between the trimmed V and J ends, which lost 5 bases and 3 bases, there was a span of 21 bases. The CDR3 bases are TGTGCCAGCAGCCTGGCAAGGGGTTCGAGTCGGACAGATACGCAGTATTTT. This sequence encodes CASSLARGSSRTDTQYF.

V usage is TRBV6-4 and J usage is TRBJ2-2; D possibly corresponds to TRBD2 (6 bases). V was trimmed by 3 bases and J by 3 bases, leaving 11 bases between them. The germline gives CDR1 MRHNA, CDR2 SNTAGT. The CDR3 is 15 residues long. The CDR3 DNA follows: TGTGCCAGCAGTGAAGTGGGGGGATACACCGGGGAGCTGTTTTTT. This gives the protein CASSEVGGYTGELFF.

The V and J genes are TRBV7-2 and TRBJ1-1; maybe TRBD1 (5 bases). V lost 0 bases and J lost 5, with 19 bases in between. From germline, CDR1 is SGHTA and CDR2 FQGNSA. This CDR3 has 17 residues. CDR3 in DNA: TGTGCCAGCAGCTTAGCGACGAGCGGGGGGAAGGGGACTGAAGCTTTCTTT. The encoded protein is CASSLATSGGKGTEAFF.

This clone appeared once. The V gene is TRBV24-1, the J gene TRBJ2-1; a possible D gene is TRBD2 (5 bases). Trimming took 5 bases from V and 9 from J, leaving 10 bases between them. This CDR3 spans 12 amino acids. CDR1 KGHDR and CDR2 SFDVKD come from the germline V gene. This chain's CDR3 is CATSAVRGEQFF. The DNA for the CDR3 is TGTGCCACCAGTGCAGTTCGGGGTGAGCAGTTCTTC.

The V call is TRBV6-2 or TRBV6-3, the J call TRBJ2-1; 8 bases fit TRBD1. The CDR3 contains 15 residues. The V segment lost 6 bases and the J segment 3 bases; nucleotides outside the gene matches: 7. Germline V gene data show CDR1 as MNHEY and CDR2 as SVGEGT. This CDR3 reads CASSPTGQVYNEQFF. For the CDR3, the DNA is TGTGCCAGCAGCCCCACGGGACAGGTCTACAATGAGCAGTTCTTC.

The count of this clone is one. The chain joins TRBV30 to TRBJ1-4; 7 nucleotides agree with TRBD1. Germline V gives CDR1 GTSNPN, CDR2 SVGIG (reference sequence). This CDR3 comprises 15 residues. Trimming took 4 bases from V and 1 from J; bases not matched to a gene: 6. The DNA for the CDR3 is TGTGCCTGGAACCCACGACAGGGAACTAATGAAAAACTGTTTTTT. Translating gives CAWNPRQGTNEKLFF.

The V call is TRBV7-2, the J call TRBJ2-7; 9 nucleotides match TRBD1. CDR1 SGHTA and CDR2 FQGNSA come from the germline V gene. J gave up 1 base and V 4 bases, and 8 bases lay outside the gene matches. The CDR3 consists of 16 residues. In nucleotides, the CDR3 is TGTGCCAGCAGCTATCCCGGGACAGGGAAATCCTACGAGCAGTACTTC. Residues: CASSYPGTGKSYEQYF.

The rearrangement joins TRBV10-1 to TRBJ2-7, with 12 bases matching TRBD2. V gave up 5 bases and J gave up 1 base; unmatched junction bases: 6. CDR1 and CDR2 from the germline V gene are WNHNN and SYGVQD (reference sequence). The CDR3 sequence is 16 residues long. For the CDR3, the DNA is TGCGCCAGCAGTCCGACTAGCGGGGGCCCATCCTACGAGCAGTACTTC. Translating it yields CASSPTSGGPSYEQYF.

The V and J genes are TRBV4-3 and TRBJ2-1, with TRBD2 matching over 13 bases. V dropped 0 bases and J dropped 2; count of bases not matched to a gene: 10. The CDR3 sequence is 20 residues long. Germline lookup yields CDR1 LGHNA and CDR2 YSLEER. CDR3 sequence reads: CASSQDRQGLAGTAYNEQFF. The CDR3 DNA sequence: TGCGCCAGCAGCCAAGATAGACAGGGACTAGCGGGGACAGCCTACAATGAGCAGTTCTTC.

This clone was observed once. Here the CDR3 reads CASYARGSGNTIYF. CDR3 DNA sequence: TGTGCCAGCTATGCGCGTGGCTCTGGAAACACCATATATTTT. The V gene is TRBV28, the J gene TRBJ1-3, with D unresolved. Trimming took 8 bases from V and 0 from J, leaving 11 bases between them. Looked up from germline, CDR1 is MDHEN and CDR2 is SYDVKM. CDR3 length: 14 residues.

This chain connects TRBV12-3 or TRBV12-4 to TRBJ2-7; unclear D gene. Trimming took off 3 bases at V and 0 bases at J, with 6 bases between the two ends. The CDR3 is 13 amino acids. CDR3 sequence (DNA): TGTGCCAGCAGTTTGAGTACCTCCTACGAGCAGTACTTC. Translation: CASSLSTSYEQYF.

The CDR3 reads CASGRQGAHQETQYF. CDR3 DNA sequence: TGTGCCAGCGGTCGGCAGGGGGCGCACCAAGAGACCCAGTACTTC. V usage is TRBV27 and J usage is TRBJ2-5; 8 bases are shared with TRBD1. J lost 0 bases, V lost 8 bases, and 8 bases had no gene match. Germline lookup yields CDR1 MNHEY and CDR2 SMNVEV (reference sequence). This CDR3 region has 15 residues.

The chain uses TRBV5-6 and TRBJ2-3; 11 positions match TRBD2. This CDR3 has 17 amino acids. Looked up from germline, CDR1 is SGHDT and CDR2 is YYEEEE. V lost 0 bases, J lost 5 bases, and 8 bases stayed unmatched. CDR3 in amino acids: CASSLDLSGGAEDTQYF. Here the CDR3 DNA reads TGTGCCAGCAGCTTGGACCTTAGCGGGGGGGCGGAAGATACGCAGTATTTT.

CDR3 protein: CASSRGVQKNSEQYF. The CDR3 region has the DNA TGTGCCAGCAGCCGGGGGGTCCAGAAAAATTCCGAGCAGTACTTC. The V and J genes are TRBV5-8 and TRBJ2-7; TRBD2 matches at 7 bases. The V and J ends lost 4 bases and 6 bases, in that order; junction bases with no gene match: 13. Germline V gives CDR1 SGHTS, CDR2 YDEGEE. The length of the CDR3 is 15 residues. Together with reference TRBV5-8 and TRBJ2-7, the CDR3 gives the full variable domain: EAGVTQSPTHLIKTRGQQATLRCSPISGHTSVYWYQQALGLGLQFLLWYDEGEERNRGNFPPRFSGRQFPNYSSELNVNALELEDSALYLCASSRGVQKNSEQYFGPGTRLTVT.

CDR3 nucleotides: TGTGCCAGCAGCCGTTTAATCGGGACACAGAACACTGAAGCTTTCTTT. Protein: CASSRLIGTQNTEAFF. The chain employs TRBV7-9 and TRBJ1-1; possibly TRBD1 for D (6 bases). In germline, CDR1 is SEHNR, CDR2 FQNEAQ (reference sequence). V lost 5 bases to trimming and J lost 1 base, with 17 bases between them. This CDR3 spans 16 amino acids.

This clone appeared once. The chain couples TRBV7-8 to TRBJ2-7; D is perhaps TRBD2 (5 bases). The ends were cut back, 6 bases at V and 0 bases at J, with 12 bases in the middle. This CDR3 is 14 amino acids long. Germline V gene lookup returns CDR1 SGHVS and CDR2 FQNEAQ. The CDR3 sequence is CASSRRGNSYEQYF. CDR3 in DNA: TGTGCCAGCAGTCGACGAGGGAACTCCTACGAGCAGTACTTC.